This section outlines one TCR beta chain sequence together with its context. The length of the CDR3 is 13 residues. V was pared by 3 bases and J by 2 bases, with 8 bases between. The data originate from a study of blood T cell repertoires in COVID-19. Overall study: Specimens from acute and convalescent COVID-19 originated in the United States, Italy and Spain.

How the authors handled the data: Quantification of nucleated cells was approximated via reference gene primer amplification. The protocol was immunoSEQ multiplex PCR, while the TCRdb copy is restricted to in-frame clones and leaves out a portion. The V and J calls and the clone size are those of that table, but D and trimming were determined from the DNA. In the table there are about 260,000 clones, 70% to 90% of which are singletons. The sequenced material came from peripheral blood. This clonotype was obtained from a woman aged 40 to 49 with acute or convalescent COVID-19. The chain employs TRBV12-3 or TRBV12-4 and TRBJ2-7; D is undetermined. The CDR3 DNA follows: TGTGCCAGCAGTTTGGGCGAAACCTACGAGCAGTACGTC. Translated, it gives CASSLGETYEQYV.